This is a list of T cell receptor beta chains from one sample in a study of cytomegalovirus exposure and HLA in healthy donors. Measured with immunoSEQ multiplex PCR; TCRdb has only the in-frame clones, and not every one. This sample carries hundreds of thousands of clones, around 80% of them seen once, and the ten largest clones take roughly an eighth. Specimen: PBMCs. These receptors were obtained from a woman aged 25 to 45 in good health and CMV-seropositive. The CDR3 runs from the conserved cysteine through the conserved F or W. The D gene is left open where the match is weak. For some rows the clone size is stated as once, few or many, or as a class when expanded; others skip it.

NA,TRBJ2-3,NA,TRBV9,15,CASSVYRGGADTQYF,TGTGCCAGCAGCGTTTACCGGGGTGGGGCAGATACGCAGTATTTT
NA,TRBJ2-1,NA,TRBV7-2,16,CASSFDLSSSYNEQFF,TGTGCCAGCAGCTTCGACTTGTCAAGCTCCTACAATGAGCAGTTCTTC
NA,TRBJ1-2,TRBD1,TRBV6-5,12,CASRGQGYGYTF,TGTGCCAGCAGAGGACAGGGCTATGGCTACACCTTC
NA,TRBJ2-1,TRBD1,TRBV15,17,CATSRDRGGTGDNEQFF,TGTGCCACCAGCAGAGATAGGGGTGGGACAGGGGACAATGAGCAGTTCTTC
NA,TRBJ2-7,TRBD2,TRBV13,14,CASSAGTSGYEQYF,TGTGCCAGCAGCGCCGGGACTAGCGGATACGAGCAGTACTTC
NA,TRBJ1-2,NA,TRBV2,12,CASSERRNGYTF,TGTGCCAGCAGTGAACGCCGAAATGGCTACACCTTC
NA,TRBJ1-4,TRBD1,TRBV28,15,CASSSTGTGNRKLFF,TGTGCCAGCAGTTCAACCGGGACAGGGAACAGAAAACTGTTTTTT
few,TRBJ1-3,NA,TRBV2,11,CASRVGNTIYF,TGTGCCAGCAGAGTCGGGAACACCATATATTTT
NA,TRBJ2-7,NA,TRBV28,13,CASSPGTLYEQYF,TGTGCCAGCAGCCCAGGGACTCTGTACGAGCAGTACTTC
NA,TRBJ1-2,NA,TRBV11-3,12,CASSSTSYGYTF,TGTGCCAGCAGCTCGACATCTTATGGCTACACCTTC
NA,TRBJ1-4,NA,TRBV27,13,CASSSPDSEKLFF,TGTGCCAGCAGTTCCCCGGACAGTGAAAAACTGTTTTTT
NA,TRBJ1-1,NA,TRBV28,13,CASSLNRVTEAFF,TGTGCCAGCAGTTTAAACAGGGTCACTGAAGCTTTCTTT
NA,TRBJ1-2,NA,TRBV5-4,11,CASSSGYGYTF,TGTGCCAGCAGCTCAGGGTATGGCTACACCTTC
NA,TRBJ1-1,TRBD1,TRBV29-1,13,CSVEQGARTEAFF,TGCAGCGTTGAGCAGGGGGCGAGGACTGAAGCTTTCTTT
NA,TRBJ2-5,TRBD1,TRBV27,13,CASSPGTGETQYF,TGTGCCAGCAGTCCCGGGACAGGGGAGACCCAGTACTTC
NA,TRBJ2-1,NA,TRBV7-3,15,CASRTPRKWYNEQFF,TGTGCCAGCAGAACCCCGCGGAAATGGTACAATGAGCAGTTCTTC
NA,TRBJ2-7,NA,TRBV7-9,15,CASSPAGPGFYEQYF,TGTGCCAGCAGCCCAGCAGGGCCAGGTTTCTACGAGCAGTACTTC
NA,TRBJ1-5,NA,TRBV10-3,13,CAISLDGDQPQHF,TGTGCCATCAGTCTGGACGGGGATCAGCCCCAGCATTTT
NA,TRBJ1-1,NA,TRBV7-9,14,CAHRGVVANTEAFF,TGTGCCCATAGGGGGGTCGTCGCGAACACTGAAGCTTTCTTT
NA,TRBJ2-1,TRBD2,TRBV13,18,CASSLGGLAAALYNEQFF,TGTGCCAGCAGCTTAGGGGGACTAGCGGCCGCTTTATACAATGAGCAGTTCTTC
NA,TRBJ2-7,NA,TRBV11-2,15,CASSRPGQGGYEQYF,TGTGCCAGCAGTCGCCCGGGACAAGGGGGCTACGAGCAGTACTTC
once,TRBJ2-7,NA,TRBV19,11,CASGKGSEQYF,TGTGCCAGTGGTAAGGGGTCCGAGCAGTACTTC
NA,TRBJ1-5,NA,TRBV5-6,10,CASSPRPQHF,TGTGCCAGCAGCCCGCGGCCCCAGCATTTT
NA,TRBJ2-1,TRBD2,TRBV2,14,CASVLAGQDNEQFF,TGTGCCAGTGTACTAGCGGGACAGGACAATGAGCAGTTCTTC
NA,TRBJ2-3,NA,TRBV9,14,CASSFLPSTDTQYF,TGTGCCAGCAGCTTTTTACCTAGCACAGATACGCAGTATTTT
NA,TRBJ2-7,TRBD1,TRBV25-1,16,CASSASPHRGSYEQYF,TGTGCCAGCAGTGCTTCGCCCCACAGGGGGTCCTACGAGCAGTACTTC
NA,TRBJ1-1,NA,TRBV10-3,14,CAISPSRGNTEAFF,TGTGCCATCAGCCCGTCCAGGGGGAACACTGAAGCTTTCTTT
NA,TRBJ1-1,NA,TRBV7-6,16,CASSPQGWVGGTEAFF,TGTGCCAGCAGCCCCCAGGGTTGGGTCGGAGGCACTGAAGCTTTCTTT
few,TRBJ2-2,TRBD1,TRBV19,16,CASSNPYRGRAGELFF,TGTGCCAGTAGTAATCCTTACAGGGGAAGAGCCGGGGAGCTGTTTTTT
NA,TRBJ1-5,NA,TRBV4-2,14,CASSQDPGNQPQHF,TGTGCCAGCAGCCAAGATCCGGGTAATCAGCCCCAGCATTTT
NA,TRBJ2-1,TRBD2,TRBV30,14,CAWDGGAAYNEQFF,TGTGCCTGGGACGGGGGGGCCGCCTACAATGAGCAGTTCTTC
NA,TRBJ2-7,TRBD2,TRBV19,15,CASSIDLAGDYEQYF,TGTGCCAGTAGTATAGATCTAGCGGGAGACTACGAGCAGTACTTC
NA,TRBJ2-3,TRBD1,TRBV29-1,14,CSVDSGQGTDTQYF,TGCAGCGTTGACTCCGGACAGGGTACCGATACGCAGTATTTT
once,TRBJ1-4,NA,TRBV5-6,14,CASSLAQGGEKLFF,TGTGCCAGCAGCTTGGCACAGGGAGGTGAAAAACTGTTTTTT
NA,TRBJ1-1,NA,TRBV28,14,CASSVQGVATEAFF,TGTGCCAGCAGTGTACAGGGCGTCGCCACTGAAGCTTTCTTT
NA,TRBJ2-7,NA,TRBV7-6,14,CASSLGEGSYEQYF,TGTGCCAGCAGCTTAGGTGAAGGGTCCTACGAGCAGTACTTC
NA,TRBJ1-5,TRBD1,TRBV7-9,17,CASSLAGQGRYDQPQHF,TGTGCCAGCAGCTTAGCTGGACAGGGACGGTACGATCAGCCCCAGCATTTT
NA,TRBJ2-7,TRBD2,TRBV27,14,CASSLASGTYEQYF,TGTGCCAGCAGTTTGGCTAGCGGGACTTACGAGCAGTACTTC
NA,TRBJ1-5,NA,TRBV30,16,CAWSVPERRSVQPQHF,TGTGCCTGGAGTGTTCCTGAGCGCAGGTCCGTTCAGCCCCAGCATTTT
NA,TRBJ2-1,NA,TRBV11-3,15,CASSTWTAAYNEQFF,TGTGCCAGCTCGACTTGGACTGCCGCCTACAATGAGCAGTTCTTC
NA,TRBJ2-3,NA,TRBV5-4,13,CASTASGINTQYF,TGTGCCAGCACCGCGTCAGGGATCAATACGCAGTATTTT
NA,TRBJ1-1,NA,TRBV6-5,14,CASSPPDKNTEAFF,TGTGCCAGCAGTCCTCCGGACAAGAACACTGAAGCTTTCTTT
NA,TRBJ1-2,NA,TRBV2,14,CASRERGQNYGYTF,TGTGCCAGCAGGGAGAGAGGTCAGAATTATGGCTACACCTTC
NA,TRBJ1-2,NA,TRBV7-9,13,CASSLEAGYGYTF,TGTGCCAGCAGCTTAGAGGCAGGCTATGGCTACACCTTC
NA,TRBJ2-5,TRBD1,TRBV5-1,15,CASSQLTGANETQYF,TGCGCCAGCAGCCAACTGACAGGGGCGAATGAGACCCAGTACTTC
NA,TRBJ2-1,NA,TRBV5-1,12,CASRASWDEQFF,TGCGCCAGCCGGGCGTCGTGGGATGAGCAGTTCTTC
NA,TRBJ2-7,NA,TRBV28,15,CAGTGTALSSYEQYF,TGTGCCGGGACTGGGACAGCACTTAGCTCCTACGAGCAGTACTTC